Listed below are T cell receptor beta chains from one sample, sequenced in a study of beta chain features in type 1 diabetes. Sequencing was performed with immunoSEQ multiplex PCR; in TCRdb, only in-frame clones are kept and a portion is missing. The sample shows hundreds of thousands of clones, about 13% of them seen only once. Sequencing was done on a sample of naive CD4+ T cells from blood. The receptors derive from a man aged 25-45 years with type 1 diabetes. CDR3s include the opening cysteine and the closing phenylalanine or tryptophan. A D gene is named only where the DNA matches it firmly. Size is stated for part of the rows, as once, few or many counts, or as a class when the clone is expanded.

. . TRBJ1-2 TRBV20-1 TGCAGTGCTCCAGGAAACTATGGCTACACCTTC CSAPGNYGYTF
. few TRBJ1-4 TRBV21-1 TGTGCCAGCAGCAAAGTGGGCAGCTTCAATGAAAAACTGTTTTTT CASSKVGSFNEKLFF
. . TRBJ1-5 TRBV4-3 TGCGCCAGCAGCCAAGTCTGGGGGGATCAGCCCCAGCATTTT CASSQVWGDQPQHF
TRBD2 . TRBJ2-3 TRBV7-2 TGTGCCAGCAGCTTAGAGGCTAGCGGGTCCACAGATACGCAGTATTTT CASSLEASGSTDTQYF
. few TRBJ2-7 TRBV2 TGTGCCAGCAAACAGGGTCCCACCTACGAGCAGTACTTC CASKQGPTYEQYF
TRBD1 few TRBJ2-2 TRBV15 TGTGCCACCAGCAGTGGGACAGGACTGTACACCGGGGAGCTGTTTTTT CATSSGTGLYTGELFF
. . TRBJ2-5 TRBV2 TGTGCCAGCAGTGAAGGTGGGACACAAGAGACCCAGTACTTC CASSEGGTQETQYF
TRBD1 . TRBJ2-5 TRBV7-2 TGTGCCAGCAGCTTATTGACAGGGATGAGAGAGACCCAGTACTTC CASSLLTGMRETQYF
. few TRBJ1-2 TRBV18 TGTGCCAGCTCCGTTGACACCCTCTATGGCTACACCTTC CASSVDTLYGYTF
TRBD1 few TRBJ1-2 TRBV7-2 TGTGCCAGCAGCCTCTCTCTGTTCGACAGGGGGGCTGACACCTTC CASSLSLFDRGADTF
. . TRBJ1-5 TRBV27 TGTGCCAGCAGTTTATTGGGCATTGGGTTGCGCAATCAGCCCCAGCATTTT CASSLLGIGLRNQPQHF
TRBD1 . TRBJ2-7 TRBV4-3 TGCGCCAGCAGCCAAGATCCTCGCGGGACAGGGGGTGCCAAGTACGAGCAGTACTTC CASSQDPRGTGGAKYEQYF
. . TRBJ2-3 TRBV7-9 TGTGCCAGCAGCTCCGGGGCGGGGACAGATACGCAGTATTTT CASSSGAGTDTQYF
TRBD1 few TRBJ1-5 TRBV25-1 TGTGCCAGCAGTGCAACCGGGACAGGGGGAACGGGGGCCCAGCATTTT CASSATGTGGTGAQHF
TRBD1 . TRBJ2-2 TRBV7-3 TGTGCCAGCAGCTTACTGGGACAGGGGGCCGCGAACACCGGGGAGCTGTTTTTT CASSLLGQGAANTGELFF
TRBD1 few TRBJ2-2 TRBV7-9 TGTGCCAGCAGCTCCGGGACAGGGGGCCGCACCGGGGAGCTGTTTTTT CASSSGTGGRTGELFF